The entry that follows covers one TCR beta chain sequence. Its antigen is unknown. This sample is drawn from a study of siplizumab effects on memory and regulatory T cells. Overall study findings and caveats: Confirmatory evidence of suppressive function in proliferating siplizumab-culture Tregs was not obtained. There appeared to be greater diversity in naive T cells than in memory cells, and naive T cells seemed major contributors to the alloresponse. Controls had around 28% Treg-derived mappable alloreactive CD4+ clones on average, versus roughly 70% with siplizumab.

The CDR3 is 13 amino acids. After removal of 6 bases from V and 9 bases from J, the junction contained 10 bases not matched to a gene. The germline CDR1 and CDR2 sequences are MDHEN and SYDVKM. Here immunoSEQ multiplex PCR was the method, and the copy in TCRdb shows in-frame clones only, minus some. The table lists about 100,000 clones, roughly 92% of them singletons, with roughly 0.6% in the top ten. The sequence derives from a human donor in good health. J is TRBJ2-7 and V is TRBV28, with 8 bases fitting TRBD2. The sequencing sample was made of Tregs sorted from blood. The CDR3 sequence is CASRKRAGGVQYF. The CDR3 bases are TGTGCCAGCAGAAAAAGGGCGGGAGGTGTGCAGTACTTC.